One T cell receptor (beta chain) is described in this entry. What it binds is unknown. These data are taken from a study of cytomegalovirus exposure and HLA in healthy donors. Study-wide findings and caveats: In an earlier analysis, about 90% or about 30%: the productive usage of most TCR beta V segments. CMV serostatus was the sole immune exposure data available. In a later analysis, several top co-occurrence clusters appeared linked to parvovirus B19, influenza, CMV and Epstein-Barr virus. On later analysis, the bulk of CMV-associated TCR beta chains appeared to be HLA-restricted.

The CDR3 extends over 14 amino acids. Germline V lookup: CDR1 SGHRS, CDR2 YFSETQ. Trimming pared 3 bases from V and 7 bases from J, leaving 16 bases between. PCR involved 60 Vbeta and 13 Jbeta primers. Measured with immunoSEQ multiplex PCR; TCRdb has only the in-frame clones, and not every one. This table has about 270,000 clones, roughly 70% appearing once. The sequenced material came from PBMCs. This TCR was sampled from a female donor in good health and CMV-seronegative. This chain connects TRBV5-1 to TRBJ1-2, with D perhaps matching TRBD1 (5 bases). The CDR3 DNA reads TGCGCCAGCAGCTGGGACCAGGGAGGGTCTGGCTACACCTTC. This translates into CASSWDQGGSGYTF.